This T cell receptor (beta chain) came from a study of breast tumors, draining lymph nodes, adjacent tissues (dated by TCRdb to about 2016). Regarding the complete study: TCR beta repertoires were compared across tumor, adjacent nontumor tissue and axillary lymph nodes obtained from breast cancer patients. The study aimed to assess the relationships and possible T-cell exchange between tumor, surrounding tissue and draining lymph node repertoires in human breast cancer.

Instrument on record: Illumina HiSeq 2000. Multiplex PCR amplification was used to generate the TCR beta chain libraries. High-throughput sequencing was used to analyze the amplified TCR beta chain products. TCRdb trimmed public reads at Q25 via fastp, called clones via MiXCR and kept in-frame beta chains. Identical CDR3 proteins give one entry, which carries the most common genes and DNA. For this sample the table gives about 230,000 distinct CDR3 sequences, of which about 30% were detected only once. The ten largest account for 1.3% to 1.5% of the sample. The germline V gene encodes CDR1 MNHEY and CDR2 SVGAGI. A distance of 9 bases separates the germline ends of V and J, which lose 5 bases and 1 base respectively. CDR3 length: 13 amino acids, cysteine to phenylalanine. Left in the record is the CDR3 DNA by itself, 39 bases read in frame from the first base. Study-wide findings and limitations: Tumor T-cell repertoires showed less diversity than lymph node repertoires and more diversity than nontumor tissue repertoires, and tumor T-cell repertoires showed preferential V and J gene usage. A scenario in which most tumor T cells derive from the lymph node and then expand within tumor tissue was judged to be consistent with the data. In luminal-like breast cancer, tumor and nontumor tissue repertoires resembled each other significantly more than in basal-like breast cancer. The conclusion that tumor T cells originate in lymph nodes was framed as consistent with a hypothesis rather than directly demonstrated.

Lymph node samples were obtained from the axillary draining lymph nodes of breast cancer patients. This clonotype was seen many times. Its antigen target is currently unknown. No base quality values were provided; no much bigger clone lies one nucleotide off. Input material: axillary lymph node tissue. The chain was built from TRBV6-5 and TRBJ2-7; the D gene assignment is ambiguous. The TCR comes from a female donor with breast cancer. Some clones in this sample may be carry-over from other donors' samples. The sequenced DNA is TGTGCCAGCAGTAGGACGGTTTCCTACGAGCAGTACTTC. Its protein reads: CASSRTVSYEQYF.